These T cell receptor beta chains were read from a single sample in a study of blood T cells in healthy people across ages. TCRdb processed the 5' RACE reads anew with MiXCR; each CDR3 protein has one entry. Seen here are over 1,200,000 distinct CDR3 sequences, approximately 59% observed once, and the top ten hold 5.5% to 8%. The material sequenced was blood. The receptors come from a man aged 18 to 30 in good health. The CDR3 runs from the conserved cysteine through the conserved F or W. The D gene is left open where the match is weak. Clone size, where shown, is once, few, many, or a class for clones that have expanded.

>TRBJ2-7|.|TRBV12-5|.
CASVGIHGRSFYEQYF
TGTGCTAGTGTCGGGATTCACGGCAGGTCCTTTTACGAGCAGTACTTC
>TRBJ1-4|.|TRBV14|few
CASSHRKATNEKLFF
TGTGCCAGCAGCCATCGCAAGGCAACTAATGAAAAACTGTTTTTT
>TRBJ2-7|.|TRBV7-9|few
CASAQLGNYEQYF
TGTGCCAGCGCACAACTGGGGAACTACGAGCAGTACTTC
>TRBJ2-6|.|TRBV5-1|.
CASSSQPISGANVLTF
TGCGCCAGCAGCTCCCAACCGATCTCTGGGGCCAACGTCCTGACTTTC
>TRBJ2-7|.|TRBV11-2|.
CASSHGHASYEQYF
TGTGCCAGCAGCCATGGACATGCCTCCTACGAGCAGTACTTC
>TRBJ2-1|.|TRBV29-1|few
CSVQRTNNEQFF
TGCAGCGTTCAGAGAACTAACAATGAGCAGTTCTTC
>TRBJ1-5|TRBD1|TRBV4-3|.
CASSHDHRQGFQPQHF
TGCGCCAGCAGCCATGACCATCGACAGGGCTTTCAGCCCCAGCATTTT
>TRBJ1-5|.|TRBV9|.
CASSEDPIGNQPQHF
TGTGCCAGCAGCGAAGACCCCATCGGGAATCAGCCCCAGCATTTT
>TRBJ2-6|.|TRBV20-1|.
CSARDSSGFKPGANVLTF
TGCAGTGCTAGAGATAGTTCGGGATTCAAGCCTGGGGCCAACGTCCTGACTTTC
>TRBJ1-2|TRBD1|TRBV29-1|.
CSVGVTGANYGYTF
TGCAGCGTTGGGGTGACAGGGGCCAACTATGGCTACACCTTC
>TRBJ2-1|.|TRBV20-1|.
CSASTGTINNEQFF
TGCAGTGCTAGTACCGGGACCATTAACAATGAGCAGTTCTTC
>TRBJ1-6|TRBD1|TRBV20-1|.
CSARGDRGNSPLHF
TGCAGTGCTAGAGGGGACAGGGGTAATTCACCCCTCCACTTT
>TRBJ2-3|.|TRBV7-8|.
CASSLSTRDPTTDTQYF
TGTGCCAGCAGCTTATCCACCCGGGACCCTACCACAGATACGCAGTATTTT
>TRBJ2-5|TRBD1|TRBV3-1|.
CASSQPDRGIQETQYF
TGTGCCAGCAGCCAACCGGACAGGGGAATACAAGAGACCCAGTACTTC
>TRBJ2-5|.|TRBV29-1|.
CSAARGGDETQYF
TGCAGCGCTGCACGGGGCGGGGATGAGACCCAGTACTTC
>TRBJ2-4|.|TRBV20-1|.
CSAAKNIQYF
TGCAGTGCTGCCAAAAACATTCAGTACTTC
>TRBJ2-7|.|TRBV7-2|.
CASSLARGWGFHEQYF
TGTGCCAGCAGCTTAGCCCGGGGGTGGGGATTCCACGAGCAGTACTTC
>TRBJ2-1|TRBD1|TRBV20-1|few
CSARGFSGQGIHEQFF
TGCAGTGCTAGAGGGTTTAGTGGACAGGGAATACATGAGCAGTTCTTC
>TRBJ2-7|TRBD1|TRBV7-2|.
CASSGDRRGEQYF
TGTGCCAGCAGCGGGGACAGAAGGGGCGAGCAGTACTTC
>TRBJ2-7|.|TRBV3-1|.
CASSQADTYYEQYF
TGTGCCAGCAGCCAAGCGGACACATACTACGAGCAGTACTTC
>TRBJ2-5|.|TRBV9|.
CASSVGVDGGEETQYF
TGTGCCAGCAGCGTAGGGGTCGATGGGGGTGAAGAGACCCAGTACTTC
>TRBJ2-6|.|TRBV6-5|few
CASGQYFSGANVLTF
TGTGCCAGCGGCCAGTACTTCTCTGGGGCCAACGTCCTGACTTTC
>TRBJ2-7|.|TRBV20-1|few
CSARDYQGTYEQYF
TGCAGTGCTAGAGATTATCAGGGGACCTACGAGCAGTACTTC
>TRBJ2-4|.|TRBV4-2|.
CASSSGGGPPWEQYF
TGTGCCAGCAGCTCTGGGGGGGGCCCCCCGTGGGAGCAGTACTTC
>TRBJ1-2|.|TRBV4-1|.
CASSRTDPPNYGYTF
TGCGCCAGCAGCCGGACCGACCCTCCTAACTATGGCTACACCTTC
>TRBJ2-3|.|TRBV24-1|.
CATSSSSGSYTDTQYF
TGTGCCACCAGTAGTTCATCCGGGAGCTACACAGATACGCAGTATTTT
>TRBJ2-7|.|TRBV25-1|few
CASSEYIRTYEQYF
TGTGCCAGCAGTGAATATATTCGGACCTACGAGCAGTACTTC
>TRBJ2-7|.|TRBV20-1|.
CSAFPMVGATEQYF
TGCAGTGCTTTTCCCATGGTGGGGGCTACCGAGCAGTACTTC
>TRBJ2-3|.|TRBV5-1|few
CASSSISRTDTQYF
TGCGCCAGCAGCTCCATCTCAAGGACAGATACGCAGTATTTT
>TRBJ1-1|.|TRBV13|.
CASSFDYYKNTEAFF
TGTGCCAGCAGCTTCGACTATTACAAGAACACTGAAGCTTTCTTT
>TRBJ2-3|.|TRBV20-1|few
CSVGVANTDTQYF
TGCAGTGTCGGGGTGGCCAACACAGATACGCAGTATTTT
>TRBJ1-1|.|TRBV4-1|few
CASSGIGTEAFF
TGCGCCAGCAGTGGTATCGGGACTGAAGCTTTCTTT
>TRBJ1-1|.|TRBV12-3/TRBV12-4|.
CASSYGRGPTFF
TGTGCCAGCAGTTACGGGCGGGGGCCGACTTTCTTT
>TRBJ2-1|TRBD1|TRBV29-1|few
CSAAGQGGNEQFF
TGCAGCGCGGCGGGACAGGGCGGCAATGAGCAGTTCTTC
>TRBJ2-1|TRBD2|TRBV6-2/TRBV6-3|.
CASSLAGGSSDEQFF
TGTGCCAGCAGTTTAGCGGGAGGCTCGTCGGATGAGCAGTTCTTC
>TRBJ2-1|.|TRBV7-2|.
CATGDVEQFF
TGTGCCACCGGGGATGTGGAGCAGTTCTTC
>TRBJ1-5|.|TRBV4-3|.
CASSQGVADQPQHF
TGCGCCAGCAGCCAAGGTGTCGCGGATCAGCCCCAGCATTTT
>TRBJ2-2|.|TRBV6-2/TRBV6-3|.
CASSYIARNTGELFF
TGTGCCAGCAGTTACATTGCGAGAAACACCGGGGAGCTGTTTTTT